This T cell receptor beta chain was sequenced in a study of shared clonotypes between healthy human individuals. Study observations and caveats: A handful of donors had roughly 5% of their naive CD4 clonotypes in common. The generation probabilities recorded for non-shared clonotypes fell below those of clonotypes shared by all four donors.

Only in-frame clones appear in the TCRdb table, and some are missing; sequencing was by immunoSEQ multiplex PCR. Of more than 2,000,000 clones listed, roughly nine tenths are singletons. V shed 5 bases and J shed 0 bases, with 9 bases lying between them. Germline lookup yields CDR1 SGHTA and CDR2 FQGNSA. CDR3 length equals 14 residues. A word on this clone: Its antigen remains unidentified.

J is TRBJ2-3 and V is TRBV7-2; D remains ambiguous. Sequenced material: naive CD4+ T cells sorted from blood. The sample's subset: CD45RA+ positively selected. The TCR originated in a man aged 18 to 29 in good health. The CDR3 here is CASSPPSSTDTQYF. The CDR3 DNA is TGTGCCAGCAGCCCACCCTCTAGCACAGATACGCAGTATTTT.